The entry that follows covers one T cell receptor beta chain sequence. Its antigen is not known. The data are from a study of T cells after yellow fever vaccination. Study-wide background: SMART-Seq v4 Ultra Low Input handled preparation of low-cell-number fractions.

Study results and caveats: Contaminating bulk clonotypes could be abundant in FACS-sorted repertoires.

Template switching with 5'RACE generated the TCR cDNA and added a universal primer site and UMIs. TCRdb re-derived calls from the 5' RACE reads in MiXCR, one entry per CDR3 protein. The sample includes approximately 180,000 distinct CDR3 sequences, roughly 6.4% of them seen just once. The germline gives CDR1 MDHEN, CDR2 SYDVKM. This CDR3 is built from 13 residues. V trimming: 6 bases; J trimming: 4 bases; junction bases outside the gene matches: 5. The V gene is TRBV28, the J gene TRBJ2-5; 7 bases are a match to TRBD2. Material: CD4+ T cells sorted from PBMCs, obtained on the day of the first yellow fever vaccination. The TCR sequence derives from a man between 18 and 29 years old who received the YFV17D yellow fever vaccine. The CDR3 DNA reads as TGTGCCAGCAGGAGACTAGCCCCAGAGACCCAGTACTTC. Protein sequence: CASRRLAPETQYF.